This TCR beta chain was captured by sequencing in a study of T-cell reconstitution after alpha-beta-depleted transplantation in children. TCRbeta library preparation incorporated unique molecular identifiers. One entry per CDR3 protein, called by TCRdb with MiXCR from the PCR reads. The sample lists some 350,000 distinct CDR3 sequences; around 10% were seen once. Specimen: PBMCs from the stem cell graft donor, collected from the stem cell graft. The receptor was derived from a human donor who donated a stem cell graft to a child with acute lymphoblastic leukemia.

Here the CDR3 DNA reads TGTGCCAGCAGCGGAGGACTAGCGGGAGGATTCTACAATGAGCAGTTCTTC. Protein product: CASSGGLAGGFYNEQFF. The chain links TRBV11-2 to TRBJ2-1; the match to TRBD2 covers 14 bases. The CDR3 has 17 amino acids. V shed 5 bases and J 3 bases; nucleotides not matched to a gene: 6. The germline V gene has CDR1 SGHAT and CDR2 FQNNGV.